This entry is about one T cell receptor (beta chain). Study members were between about 18 and 89 years old and lived in some 26 US regions. Membership in each cohort depended on participant-reported clinical history. Assay used: immunoSEQ multiplex PCR; TCRdb lists only in-frame clones, some missing. This sample has roughly 290,000 clones, with 70% to 90% found just once. This entry comes from a study of blood T cell repertoires in COVID-19. Germline V gives CDR1 LNHDA, CDR2 SQIVND (reference sequence). V was trimmed by 5 bases and J by 1 base, leaving 14 bases between them. The length of the CDR3 is 15 residues.

Sequences were obtained from PBMCs or T cells enriched from blood (not recorded which). The sequence derives from a man under 40 who had recovered from COVID-19. The V and J genes are TRBV19 and TRBJ2-5; D might be TRBD2 (5 bases). In nucleotides, the CDR3 is TGTGCCAGTAGTCCCCAGAGCGGCGGCCAAGAGACCCAGTACTTC. Protein product: CASSPQSGGQETQYF.